This TCR beta chain was sequenced during a study of CD8 T cells in ankylosing spondylitis. Quantitative 5'-RACE with molecular barcodes produced the TCR beta libraries. TCRdb analysed the 5' RACE reads with MiXCR anew, one entry per CDR3 protein. Counted here are roughly 280,000 distinct CDR3 sequences, 20% occurring once; the ten biggest clones make up about 8%. Overall study findings and caveats: Both synovial fluid and blood in reactive arthritis had previously been reported to carry some motif variants. Ankylosing spondylitis blood appeared to be characterized by a TCR beta motif of under 10 highly homologous variants.

With respect to this clonotype: Its antigen is undetermined.

The sequence was obtained from a male donor with ankylosing spondylitis or in good health (not recorded which). The sample consisted of blood, either unsorted or a sorted T cell fraction (not recorded which).

CDR3 sequence (DNA): TGTGCCAGCAGTTCGACAGGGAATCAGAAAAACATTCAGTACTTC. Amino acids: CASSSTGNQKNIQYF. V is TRBV12-3 or TRBV12-4 and J is TRBJ2-4, with 7 bases that match TRBD1. The V gene end was trimmed by 4 bases and the J gene end by 4 bases; junction bases not matched to a gene: 7. This CDR3 spans 15 amino acids.